The 20 T cell receptor beta chains listed next were all sequenced from one sample in a study of blood T cell repertoires in COVID-19. Measured with immunoSEQ multiplex PCR; TCRdb has only the in-frame clones, and not every one. The sample holds approximately 210,000 clones; more than 65% are singletons and the top ten take about 3.6%. The sequencing sample was made of peripheral blood. Source of these receptors: a woman aged 80 or older with acute or convalescent COVID-19.

This chain joins TRBV7-9 and TRBJ2-7; D perhaps matches TRBD1 (6 bases). Germline lookup yields CDR1 SEHNR and CDR2 FQNEAQ (reference sequence). V lost 2 bases to trimming and J lost 5 bases, with 7 bases between them. The CDR3 is made up of 12 amino acids. CDR3 DNA: TGTGCCAGCAGCTTAAACAGGGACGAGCAGTACTTC. As protein: CASSLNRDEQYF.

This clone was counted between two and nine times. The chain has TRBV4-2 and TRBJ1-2; D is perhaps TRBD1 (6 bases). Trimming took 5 bases from V and 8 from J, leaving 24 bases between them. The CDR3 totals 16 residues. Germline CDR1 and CDR2: LGHNA and YNFKEQ. The CDR3 reads CASSFRGGDSGWGYTF. The CDR3 bases are TGTGCCAGCAGCTTCCGAGGGGGGGACTCCGGATGGGGCTACACCTTC.

This clone was counted a few times. The gene calls are TRBV3-1 (or the pseudogene TRBV3-2) and TRBJ2-5; no clear D gene. Trimming took 0 bases from V and 1 from J, leaving 9 bases between them. CDR3 size: 15 residues. Germline V gene lookup returns CDR1 LGHDT and CDR2 YNNKEL (reference sequence). For the CDR3, the DNA is TGTGCCAGCAGCCAAGATTTTGGCAGCCAAGAGACCCAGTACTTC. It yields the protein CASSQDFGSQETQYF.

The rearrangement uses TRBV15 and TRBJ1-5; D call uncertain. V dropped 0 bases and J dropped 3 bases, with 9 bases sitting between them. Germline assignment: CDR1 LNHNV and CDR2 YYDKDF (reference sequence). CDR3 length: 15 amino acids. CDR3 sequence reads: CATSRDGQNNQPQHF. The CDR3 DNA reads as TGTGCCACCAGCAGAGATGGGCAGAACAATCAGCCCCAGCATTTT.

This chain connects TRBV30 to TRBJ2-2; D is perhaps TRBD2 (5 bases). Germline V CDR1 and CDR2: GTSNPN, SVGIG (reference sequence). V shed 5 bases and J shed 1 base, with 8 bases lying between them. The CDR3 is 13 amino acids. CDR3 in DNA: TGTGCCTGGGCTCGGGGGAACACCGGGGAGCTGTTTTTT. Protein sequence: CAWARGNTGELFF.

The chain combines TRBV20-1 with TRBJ1-5; TRBD1 aligns across 8 bases. V lost 3 bases to trimming and J lost 6 bases; unmatched junction nucleotides: 10. The V gene's germline CDR1 is DFQATT and CDR2 SNEGSKA (reference sequence). CDR3 length: 15 amino acids. CDR3 protein: CSASALDRGFQPQHF. Written as DNA, the CDR3 is TGCAGTGCTAGTGCCCTCGACAGGGGTTTTCAGCCCCAGCATTTT.

The chain has TRBV5-1 and TRBJ2-5; 8 bases agree with TRBD2. Germline V gene data show CDR1 as SGHRS and CDR2 as YFSETQ. The CDR3 consists of 16 residues. V lost 2 bases, J lost 1 base, and 7 bases stayed unmatched. In DNA form, the CDR3 reads TGCGCCAGCAGCTTACCAGCGGGGGCCCCCCAAGAGACCCAGTACTTC. As protein: CASSLPAGAPQETQYF.

The CDR3 sequence: CASRILGLTNEKLFF. The CDR3 DNA reads TGTGCCAGCAGGATCCTTGGGCTCACTAATGAAAAACTGTTTTTT. This chain uses TRBV2 with TRBJ1-4; D gene ambiguous. Germline V lookup: CDR1 SNHLY, CDR2 FYNNEI. V was shortened by 6 bases and J by 2 bases, with 13 bases between the two germline ends. The CDR3 contains 15 residues.

J is TRBJ2-6 and V is TRBV6-6; TRBD1 might be the D (5 bases). Germline loops: CDR1 MNHNY, CDR2 SVGAGI (reference sequence). V dropped 5 bases and J dropped 0 bases, with 17 bases sitting between them. The CDR3 is made up of 18 amino acids. CDR3 protein: CASSLPTAANSGANVLTF. Written as DNA, the CDR3 is TGTGCCAGCAGTCTTCCGACAGCTGCAAACTCTGGGGCCAACGTCCTGACTTTC.

This chain links TRBV7-2 with TRBJ2-1; D possibly corresponds to TRBD1 (5 bases). Germline V gene sequence: CDR1 SGHTA, CDR2 FQGNSA. The CDR3 consists of 17 residues. Trimming took 1 base from V and 2 from J, leaving 15 bases between them. The CDR3 nucleotides are TGTGCCAGCAGCTTAGGTGGCCGTCAGGGCCCCTACAATGAGCAGTTCTTC. Its translation is CASSLGGRQGPYNEQFF. The full variable domain, completed using reference TRBV7-2 and TRBJ2-1, is GAGVSQSPSNKVTEKGKDVELRCDPISGHTALYWYRQSLGQGLEFLIYFQGNSAPDKSGLPSDRFSAERTGGSVSTLTIQRTQQEDSAVYLCASSLGGRQGPYNEQFFGPGTRLTVL.

J is TRBJ2-5 and V is TRBV28; a possible D gene is TRBD1 (5 bases). The CDR3 length is 13 residues. Germline CDR1 and CDR2: MDHEN and SYDVKM. Trimming took 4 bases from V and 4 from J, leaving 10 bases between them. CDR3 in amino acids: CASSYRLRETQYF. The CDR3 nucleotides are TGTGCCAGCAGTTACAGGTTGAGAGAGACCCAGTACTTC.

The rearrangement links TRBV4-1 to TRBJ1-1; D is uncertain. V was pared by 2 bases and J by 5 bases, with 15 bases between. The CDR3 covers 15 residues. The V gene's germline CDR1 is MGHRA and CDR2 YSYEKL. The CDR3 DNA is TGCGCCAGCAGCCAAAGAGGCGGCCGAGGAACTGAAGCTTTCTTT. This sequence encodes CASSQRGGRGTEAFF.

The CDR3 sequence is CASSPGAQPQHF. The CDR3, as DNA: TGTGCCAGCTCACCGGGCGCCCAGCCCCAGCATTTT. V and J are TRBV18 and TRBJ1-5; D is uncertain. Trimming shortened V by 3 bases and J by 7 bases, and 7 bases separated the two germline ends. The germline gives CDR1 KGHSH, CDR2 LQKENI. There are 12 residues in the CDR3.

This clone was recorded a few times. The gene calls are TRBV7-7 and TRBJ2-1, with 9 bases identical to TRBD1. Germline assignment: CDR1 SSHAT and CDR2 FNYEAQ (reference sequence). Losses at the gene ends were 1 base for V and 10 bases for J; bases not matched to a gene: 5. CDR3 size: 14 residues. The CDR3 coding sequence is TGTGCCAGCAGCTTAGGGACAGGGGATTTGGAGCAGTTCTTC. Translated, it gives CASSLGTGDLEQFF.

This clone was counted once. The rearrangement uses TRBV19 and TRBJ1-5; D is perhaps TRBD1 (5 bases). V was shortened by 3 bases and J by 5 bases, with 14 bases between the two germline ends. This CDR3 comprises 15 residues. Germline V gene sequence: CDR1 LNHDA, CDR2 SQIVND (reference sequence). The CDR3 loop reads CASSMGRVGDQPQHF. The CDR3 nucleotides are TGTGCCAGTAGTATGGGCAGGGTTGGGGATCAGCCCCAGCATTTT.

The chain uses TRBV7-9 and TRBJ2-2, with 8 nucleotides matching TRBD1. The germline CDR1 and CDR2 sequences are SEHNR and FQNEAQ (reference sequence). The CDR3 contains 13 residues. V dropped 4 bases and J dropped 5; count of bases not matched to a gene: 0. CDR3 protein: CASSWTGTGELFF. In DNA form, the CDR3 reads TGTGCCAGCAGCTGGACAGGGACCGGGGAGCTGTTTTTT.

This chain connects TRBV7-2 to TRBJ2-7, with D possibly being TRBD2 (5 bases). The V end lost 5 bases, the J end lost 3 bases, and 8 bases lay between the germline ends. The germline V gene has CDR1 SGHTA and CDR2 FQGNSA. This CDR3 spans 12 amino acids. Here the CDR3 reads CASSLSGYEQYF. DNA of the CDR3: TGTGCCAGCAGCCTAAGCGGCTACGAGCAGTACTTC. The variable domain in full, with the rest retrieved from reference TRBV7-2 and TRBJ2-7, is GAGVSQSPSNKVTEKGKDVELRCDPISGHTALYWYRQSLGQGLEFLIYFQGNSAPDKSGLPSDRFSAERTGGSVSTLTIQRTQQEDSAVYLCASSLSGYEQYFGPGTRLTVT.

V gene TRBV5-4 combines with J gene TRBJ1-2; D not resolved. The germline V and J ends were trimmed by 2 bases and 5 bases, with 10 bases remaining between them. The V gene's germline CDR1 is SGHNT and CDR2 YYREEE (reference sequence). The CDR3 consists of 13 residues. The chain's CDR3 is CASSFPEEYGYTF. CDR3 DNA sequence: TGTGCCAGCAGCTTTCCAGAGGAGTATGGCTACACCTTC.

This sequence joins TRBV28 and TRBJ1-5, with a possible D match to TRBD1 (5 bases). V dropped 6 bases and J dropped 6 bases, with 15 bases sitting between them. The CDR3 runs 14 residues. Germline V gene data show CDR1 as MDHEN and CDR2 as SYDVKM. The DNA for the CDR3 is TGTGCCAGCAGCGAGATGGTGGGGCCTCAGCCCCAGCATTTT. This sequence encodes CASSEMVGPQPQHF.

The V gene is TRBV4-2, the J gene TRBJ1-6; 7 nucleotides align to TRBD1. The length of the CDR3 is 17 residues. CDR1 and CDR2 (germline): LGHNA, YNFKEQ. With V trimmed by 0 bases and J by 10 bases, 12 bases remained unmatched. DNA of the CDR3: TGTGCCAGCAGCCAAGACCTTCGACAGGGAGTACGGTCACCCCTCCACTTT. Amino acid sequence: CASSQDLRQGVRSPLHF.